The entry that follows covers one T cell receptor beta chain sequence. As yet, its antigen is unknown. This specimen comes from a study of vaccination effects on CD4 cells after COVID-19. Overall study findings and caveats: In the study, convalescent patients were few, and early post-infection timepoints were absent. Clones that were induced by infection or by vaccine showed marked contraction late after vaccination.

The data were produced by immunoSEQ multiplex PCR, yet TCRdb's version contains in-frame clones alone and is incomplete. The sample lists about 40,000 clones; approximately 70% were seen once. This CDR3 spans 15 amino acids. The culture ran for nine to eleven days, and then CD4+ T cells were isolated. Two doses of BNT162b2 or mRNA-1273 vaccine were administered to participants. Vaccine recipients, nucleocapsid antibody negative, had no prior SARS-CoV-2 infection. Half-medium replacement with IL-2 medium occurred on days 3 and 7. V and J are TRBV21-1 and TRBJ2-1; the D call of TRBD1 is as the table states it, not checked on the DNA. TRBV21-1 counts as a pseudogene. The source of this sequence is a human donor who received a COVID-19 vaccine. This material consisted of CD4+ T cells from PBMCs cultured without peptide, taken after COVID-19 vaccination. CDR3 loop: CASSKDRFSYNEQFF. CDR3 nucleotide sequence: TGTGCCAGCAGCAAGGACAGATTCTCCTACAATGAGCAGTTCTTC.